These 8 T cell receptor beta chains originate from one sample sequenced in a study of blood T cell repertoires in COVID-19. Clones were read by immunoSEQ multiplex PCR, and TCRdb kept only the in-frame ones, dropping some. This table holds 300,000 to 350,000 clones, over 75% found once. Sequencing was carried out using peripheral blood. The source of these receptors is a woman in her twenties or thirties with COVID-19, enrolled during active disease.

The chain carries TRBV27 and TRBJ2-5; 7 bases are shared with TRBD2. V lost 2 bases to trimming and J lost 2 bases; unmatched junction nucleotides: 5. From germline, CDR1 is MNHEY and CDR2 SMNVEV (reference sequence). CDR3 length equals 15 residues. CDR3 residues: CASSLISGPQETQYF. The DNA for the CDR3 is TGTGCCAGCAGTTTAATTAGCGGGCCTCAAGAGACCCAGTACTTC.

This clone was detected only a few times. J is TRBJ1-2 and V is TRBV23-1; D is perhaps TRBD1 (5 bases). TRBV23-1 is designated an ORF whose function remains uncertain. V was shortened by 2 bases and J by 8 bases, with 9 bases between the two germline ends. This CDR3 comprises 12 residues. In DNA, the CDR3 is TGCGCCAGCAGTCAAAGGGGTTGGGGCTACACCTTC. Translation gives CASSQRGWGYTF.

The V gene is TRBV7-3, the J gene TRBJ1-1; maybe TRBD1 (5 bases). Germline CDR1 and CDR2: SGHTA and FQGTGA. Trimming took 3 bases from V and 4 from J, leaving 9 bases between them. The CDR3 is 13 amino acids. CDR3 in amino acids: CASSFREGTEAFF. The DNA for the CDR3 is TGTGCCAGCAGCTTCAGGGAGGGCACTGAAGCTTTCTTT.

This clone was counted a single time. The chain combines TRBV18 with TRBJ2-1; 9 nucleotides agree with TRBD2. The CDR3 has 13 residues. V shed 2 bases and J 8 bases; nucleotides not matched to a gene: 1. Germline loops: CDR1 KGHSH, CDR2 LQKENI. DNA of the CDR3: TGTGCCAGCTCACCAGGACTAGCGCATGAGCAGTTCTTC. The encoded protein is CASSPGLAHEQFF.

This chain links TRBV6-5 with TRBJ2-2; D gene ambiguous. Germline CDR1 and CDR2: MNHEY and SVGAGI. V lost 6 bases, J lost 5 bases, and 10 bases lay in between. The CDR3 covers 13 residues. In DNA form, the CDR3 reads TGTGCCAGCAGGCTTGAGGAGACCGGGGAGCTGTTTTTT. It translates to CASRLEETGELFF.

CDR3 nucleotide sequence: TGTGCCAGTGGTAGTCTCCCTAACACTGAAGCTTTCTTT. Protein product: CASGSLPNTEAFF. The chain is built from TRBV28 and TRBJ1-1; D is uncertain. Germline V gives CDR1 MDHEN, CDR2 SYDVKM. V lost 9 bases and J 2 bases, leaving 13 bases between the germline ends. CDR3 length: 13 amino acids.

The gene calls are TRBV3-1 (or the pseudogene TRBV3-2) and TRBJ1-4; TRBD1 might be the D (5 bases). Germline CDR1 LGHDT, CDR2 YNNKEL (reference sequence). The V end lost 2 bases, the J end lost 7 bases, and 5 bases lay between the germline ends. The CDR3 length is 12 residues. CDR3 DNA sequence: TGTGCCAGCAGCCAACAGGGTGAAAAACTGTTTTTT. This sequence encodes CASSQQGEKLFF.

Here the CDR3 reads CASSYSSLEEQYF. Written as DNA, the CDR3 is TGTGCCAGCAGTTACTCTTCTTTAGAAGAGCAGTACTTC. The rearrangement uses TRBV6-2 or TRBV6-3 and TRBJ2-7; D remains unclear. This CDR3 contains 13 residues. Trimming took off 0 bases at V and 7 bases at J, with 10 bases between the two ends. The germline V gene encodes CDR1 MNHEY and CDR2 SVGEGT.